The entry below gives a single TCR beta chain sequence along with its context. These data are taken from a study of blood T cell repertoires in COVID-19. Per the original methods: For nucleated cells, counts were estimated from reference gene primer amplification. Method: immunoSEQ multiplex PCR; TCRdb's copy keeps in-frame clones and lacks some. V and J calls and clone size follow that table, whereas D and trimming were derived from the DNA. The sample shows about 130,000 clones, 70% to 80% of them seen only once. This receptor was obtained from a human donor in a cohort sampled during active COVID-19. The specimen was peripheral blood.

The CDR3 region is CASSAQSYRGLAGYTF. CDR3 DNA sequence: TGTGCCAGCTCAGCACAATCTTACAGGGGGCTGGCTGGCTACACCTTC. The rearrangement links TRBV18 to TRBJ1-2; 9 bases agree with TRBD1. Germline CDR1 is KGHSH and CDR2 is LQKENI. V gave up 5 bases and J gave up 7 bases; unmatched junction bases: 14. The CDR3 runs to 16 residues.